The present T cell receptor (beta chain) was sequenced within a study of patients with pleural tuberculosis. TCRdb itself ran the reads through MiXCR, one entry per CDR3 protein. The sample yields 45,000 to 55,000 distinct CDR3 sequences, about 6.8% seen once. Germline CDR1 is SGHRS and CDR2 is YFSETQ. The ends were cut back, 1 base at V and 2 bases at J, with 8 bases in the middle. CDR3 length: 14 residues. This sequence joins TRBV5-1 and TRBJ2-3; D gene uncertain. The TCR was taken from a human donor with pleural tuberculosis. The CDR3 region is CASSLTGITDTQYF. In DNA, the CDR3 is TGCGCCAGCAGCTTGACCGGAATCACAGATACGCAGTATTTT.